A selection of T cell receptor beta chains follows, all from one sample in a study of T cell responses to AZD1222 COVID-19 vaccine. Clones were sequenced by immunoSEQ multiplex PCR, and TCRdb holds only the in-frame ones, with some missing. The table records more than 65,000 clones, approximately 87% of them present only once. The sequenced sample was peripheral blood, obtained 28 days after the second AZD1222 dose. The receptors here all came from an adult who received the AZD1222 COVID-19 vaccine. Both conserved end residues are part of each CDR3. A D gene is named only where the DNA matches it firmly. The size entry is marked missing in some rows and otherwise reads once, few, many or a size class.

J | D | size | V | DNA | CDR3
TRBJ2-5 | NA | NA | TRBV4-1 | TGCGCCAGCAGCCAAGGTGGGACTTCCCAAGAGACCCAGTACTTC | CASSQGGTSQETQYF
TRBJ1-6 | TRBD1 | NA | TRBV9 | TGTGCCAGCAGCGTAGCGGGACAGGGACCTCTTTCACCCCTCCACTTT | CASSVAGQGPLSPLHF
TRBJ2-1 | TRBD1 | NA | TRBV7-9 | TGTGCCAGCAGCTCACGGGACAGGGGGCGCGTTTACAATGAGCAGTTCTTC | CASSSRDRGRVYNEQFF
TRBJ1-1 | NA | NA | TRBV6-5 | TGTGCCAGCCAAACGGCAGGGACCACCTCCATTGAAGCTTTCTTT | CASQTAGTTSIEAFF
TRBJ2-6 | TRBD2 | once | TRBV3-1/TRBV3-2 | TGTGCCAGCAGTCGGGGGGGATCTGGGGCCAACGTCCTGACTTTC | CASSRGGSGANVLTF
TRBJ2-1 | TRBD2 | NA | TRBV7-9 | TGTGCCAGCAGCGTCGTAGCGGGAGTCTACAATGAGCAGTTCTTC | CASSVVAGVYNEQFF
TRBJ2-5 | TRBD1 | NA | TRBV2 | TGTGCCAGCAGTGAGGCAGGGGGCGAGGAGACCCAGTACTTC | CASSEAGGEETQYF
TRBJ2-5 | NA | NA | TRBV5-5 | TGTGCCAGCAGCCCCAGCCTGGGACCAGAGAGGACCCAGTACTTC | CASSPSLGPERTQYF
TRBJ2-7 | TRBD2 | once | TRBV6-5 | TGTGCCAGCAGTTGGGGCGGGGGAGGAGAGCAGTACTTC | CASSWGGGGEQYF
TRBJ1-2 | NA | NA | TRBV11-3 | TGTGCCAGCAGCTTAGGCCCAGGGCGAGACAACTATGGCTACACCTTC | CASSLGPGRDNYGYTF
TRBJ1-1 | TRBD1 | NA | TRBV6-6 | TGTGCCAGCAGTTACTCGGGACAGGGGGCGCGTACTGAAGCTTTCTTT | CASSYSGQGARTEAFF
TRBJ1-3 | NA | NA | TRBV6-5 | TGTGCCAGCAGATTATCTGGGGCAGGAAACACCATATATTTT | CASRLSGAGNTIYF
TRBJ2-7 | NA | NA | TRBV10-1 | TGCGCCAGCAGTGATGGAGGGGCCGGCACCTACGAGCAGTACTTC | CASSDGGAGTYEQYF
TRBJ2-7 | NA | NA | TRBV21-1 | TGTGCCAGCAGCGGAGGGTTCCGGCCCGAGCAGTACTTC | CASSGGFRPEQYF
TRBJ1-1 | NA | few | TRBV27 | TGTGCCAGCAGTTTGGGGGGGGTTGGCACTGAAGCTTTCTTT | CASSLGGVGTEAFF
TRBJ1-2 | NA | NA | TRBV6-5 | TGTGCCAGCAGGGTTTTAACAGGGTCCTATGGCTACACCTTC | CASRVLTGSYGYTF
TRBJ2-7 | TRBD1 | NA | TRBV4-1 | TGCGCCAGCAGCCCTGGGACAGCCAGGTACGAGCAGTACTTC | CASSPGTARYEQYF
TRBJ1-2 | TRBD1 | NA | TRBV5-4 | TGTGCCAGCAGCGGACCGGGACAGACCGCTCTACCCTATGGCTACACCTTC | CASSGPGQTALPYGYTF
TRBJ1-2 | TRBD1 | once | TRBV9 | TGTGCCAGCAGCGTAGGTGGGACAGGGCTTAGCTATGGCTACACCTTC | CASSVGGTGLSYGYTF
TRBJ1-6 | NA | NA | TRBV9 | TGTGCCAGCAGCGTGGACAGATATAATTCACCCCTCCACTTT | CASSVDRYNSPLHF
TRBJ1-2 | NA | NA | TRBV25-1 | TGTGCCAGCAGGCCGGGCGGGAACTATGGCTACACCTTC | CASRPGGNYGYTF
TRBJ2-2 | NA | NA | TRBV18 | TGTGCCAGCTCACCACCAGGGCTGAACACCGGGGAGCTGTTTTTT | CASSPPGLNTGELFF
TRBJ1-3 | NA | NA | TRBV5-1 | TGCGCCAGCAGCTTGGTTGGCAGCGGGGACTCTGGAAACACCATATATTTT | CASSLVGSGDSGNTIYF
TRBJ2-6 | NA | NA | TRBV7-8 | TGTGCCAGCAGCTTACAGACGGGAACTTTCGCCAACGTCCTGACTTTC | CASSLQTGTFANVLTF
TRBJ2-2 | NA | NA | TRBV5-1 | TGCGCCAGCAGCTTCCAACAGCGGTCCGGGGAGCTGTTTTTT | CASSFQQRSGELFF
TRBJ1-1 | NA | few | TRBV19 | TGTGCCAGTAGTATATCGGTGAACACTGAAGCTTTCTTT | CASSISVNTEAFF
TRBJ1-5 | NA | NA | TRBV7-9 | TGTGCCAGCAGCTTAGGGCCCCCGGGGAATCAGCCCCAGCATTTT | CASSLGPPGNQPQHF
TRBJ2-3 | NA | NA | TRBV6-5 | TGTGCCAGCAGTCCCCGGAGGGGGGGTTTAGATACGCAGTATTTT | CASSPRRGGLDTQYF